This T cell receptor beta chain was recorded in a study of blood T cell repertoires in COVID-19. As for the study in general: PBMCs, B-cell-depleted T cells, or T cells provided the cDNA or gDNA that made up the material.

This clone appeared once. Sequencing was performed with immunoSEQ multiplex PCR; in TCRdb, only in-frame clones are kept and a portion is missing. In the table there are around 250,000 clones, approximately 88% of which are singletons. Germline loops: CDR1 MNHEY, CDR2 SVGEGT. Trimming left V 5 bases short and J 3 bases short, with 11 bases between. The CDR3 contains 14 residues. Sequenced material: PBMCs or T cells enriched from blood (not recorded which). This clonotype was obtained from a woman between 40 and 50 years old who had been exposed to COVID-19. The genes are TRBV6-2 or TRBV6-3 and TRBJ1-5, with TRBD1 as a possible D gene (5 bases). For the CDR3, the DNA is TGTGCCAGCAGTGAGCGACAGTCCAATCAGCCCCAGCATTTT. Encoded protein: CASSERQSNQPQHF.